This T cell receptor (beta chain) was captured by sequencing in a study of blood T cell repertoires in COVID-19 (TCRdb year 2020). For the study in its entirety: Collaborator samples came from the United States, Italy and Spain and covered acute and convalescent phases of COVID-19. The material from the prospective study consisted of cDNA or gDNA derived from T cells, B-cell-depleted T cells, or PBMCs. Deeply sampled blood TCRbeta repertoires from subjects exposed to, actively infected with, or recovered from COVID-19 were included in the dataset. The repertoires were released in a freely available public database intended as a resource for research on the immune response to SARS-CoV-2. The samples were drawn from the first 160 participants of the ongoing ImmuneRACE study and from 950 to 1,500 subjects provided by 6 global collaborators. Nearly every sample came with metadata listing a de-identified subject ID, COVID-19 status, age in years and sex. Where available, HLA class I and class II types were taken from metadata supplied by the sample provider and were not determined by assay-based typing.

TCRbeta CDR3 regions were amplified from genomic DNA using the immunoSEQ Assay, a bias-controlled multiplex PCR. In the paper's pipeline: The number of nucleated cells in each sample was estimated from the amplification of reference gene primers within the assay. Sequence reads were collapsed and filtered to measure the absolute abundance of every unique TCRbeta CDR3 rearrangement. For each sample, productive Simpson clonality was calculated as the square root of Simpson's diversity index over productive rearrangements. TCRdb limited this immuneACCESS table to in-frame rearrangements with V and J called. A share of clones is missing; checked studies link under half to unresolved V genes, and the rest is unexplained. The V and J calls and clone size come from that table; D and trimming were worked out from the DNA. In this sample the table shows approximately 71,000 clones, about three quarters of which occur a single time. The ten largest clonotypes hold roughly a quarter of the sample.

V loses 3 bases of germline sequence and J loses 2 bases, and the interval between the two ends is 15 bases. Counted from cysteine to phenylalanine, this CDR3 has 15 amino acids. Only CDR3 DNA remains: 45 bases, in frame from the first base. CDR1 and CDR2, looked up from the germline V gene, are SGHDT and YYEEEE. Concerning this clone: It has no known antigen specificity. One base away there is no much larger clone; base qualities are not given.

The collaborating institutions used their own protocols to collect whole blood in K2EDTA tubes. For TCRbeta analysis, collaborator samples were shipped as frozen whole blood, as isolated PBMCs, or as DNA extracted from either sample type. Overall study results and their limits: The quantity of clinical and demographic metadata differed by source and by participant and was supplied without curation.

Sequences were obtained from peripheral blood. The sequence links TRBV5-6 to TRBJ2-7, with no reliable assignment of the D segment. This sequence was found in a human donor in a cohort sampled during active COVID-19. The CDR3 protein: CASSSTEHHPYEQYF. The DNA sequence reads TGTGCCAGCAGCTCCACGGAGCACCACCCCTACGAGCAGTACTTC.